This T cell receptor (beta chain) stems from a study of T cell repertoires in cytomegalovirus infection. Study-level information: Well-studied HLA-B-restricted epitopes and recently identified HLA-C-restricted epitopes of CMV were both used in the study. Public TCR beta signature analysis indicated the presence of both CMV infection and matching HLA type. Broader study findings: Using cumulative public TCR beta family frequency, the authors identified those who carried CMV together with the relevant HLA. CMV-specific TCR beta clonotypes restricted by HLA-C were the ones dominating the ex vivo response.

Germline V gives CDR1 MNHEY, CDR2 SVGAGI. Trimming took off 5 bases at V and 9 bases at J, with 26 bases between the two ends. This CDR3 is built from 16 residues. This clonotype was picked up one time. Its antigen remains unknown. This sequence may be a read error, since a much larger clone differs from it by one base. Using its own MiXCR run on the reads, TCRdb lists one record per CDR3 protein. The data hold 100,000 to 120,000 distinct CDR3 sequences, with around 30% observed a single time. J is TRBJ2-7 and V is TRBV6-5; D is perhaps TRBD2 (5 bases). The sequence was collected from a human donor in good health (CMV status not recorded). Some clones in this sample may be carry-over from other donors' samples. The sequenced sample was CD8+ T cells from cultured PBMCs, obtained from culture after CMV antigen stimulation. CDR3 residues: CASSQTRPDFFNGQYF. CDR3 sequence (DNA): TGTGCCAGCAGTCAAACCCGTCCGGACTTCTTCAACGGGCAGTACTTC.